This entry lists 29 T cell receptor beta chains sequenced from one sample in a study of T cell responses to AZD1222 COVID-19 vaccine. Sequencing was performed with immunoSEQ multiplex PCR; in TCRdb, only in-frame clones are kept and a portion is missing. Seen here are nearly 90,000 clones, over 75% observed once, and the top ten hold approximately 5.5%. Sequencing was performed on peripheral blood, taken on day 0 of AZD1222 vaccination. These receptors were taken from an adult in good health.

This chain connects TRBV9 to TRBJ2-1; 14 nucleotides agree with TRBD2. This CDR3 has 16 residues. Germline V gene lookup returns CDR1 SGDLS and CDR2 YYNGEE. The ends lost 3 bases at V and 9 bases at J; junction bases unmatched: 8. The chain's CDR3 is CASSAAGTSGRGEQFF. The CDR3 bases are TGTGCCAGCAGCGCAGCCGGGACTAGCGGGAGAGGTGAGCAGTTCTTC.

The chain recombines TRBV7-6 with TRBJ1-5; a possible D gene is TRBD1 (5 bases). The CDR3 extends over 18 amino acids. Germline CDR1 reads SGHVS; CDR2 reads FNYEAQ. V lost 5 bases to trimming and J lost 0 bases, with 20 bases between them. CDR3 residues: CASSPLGGVDYSNQPQHF. In DNA, the CDR3 is TGTGCCAGCAGCCCTCTGGGAGGGGTAGACTATAGCAATCAGCCCCAGCATTTT.

The rearrangement joins TRBV9 to TRBJ2-7; TRBD2 agrees at 8 bases. The germline V gene encodes CDR1 SGDLS and CDR2 YYNGEE. V gave up 0 bases and J gave up 6 bases; unmatched junction bases: 11. This CDR3 region has 16 residues. CDR3 sequence (DNA): TGTGCCAGCAGCGTAGATGGGGTTAGCGGGAAAGGCGAGCAGTACTTC. Its protein product is CASSVDGVSGKGEQYF.

This chain joins TRBV18 and TRBJ2-1; 8 bases map to TRBD2. Germline values: CDR1 KGHSH, CDR2 LQKENI. The CDR3 contains 16 residues. J lost 4 bases, V lost 5 bases, and 10 bases had no gene match. CDR3 nucleotide sequence: TGTGCCAGCTCAGGGAGTACTAGCGGTCGGTACAATGAGCAGTTCTTC. Translating it yields CASSGSTSGRYNEQFF.

This chain joins TRBV11-2 and TRBJ2-3, with 9 nucleotides matching TRBD2. The ends lost 1 base at V and 1 base at J; junction bases unmatched: 0. Germline CDR1 reads SGHAT; CDR2 reads FQNNGV. This CDR3 spans 15 amino acids. The CDR3 sequence: CASSLGTSGTDTQYF. The CDR3 nucleotides are TGTGCCAGCAGCTTAGGGACTAGCGGCACAGATACGCAGTATTTT. The whole variable domain, filled in from reference TRBV11-2 and TRBJ2-3, reads EAGVAQSPRYKIIEKRQSVAFWCNPISGHATLYWYQQILGQGPKLLIQFQNNGVVDDSQLPKDRFSAERLKGVDSTLKIQPAKLEDSAVYLCASSLGTSGTDTQYFGPGTRLTVL.

The J gene is TRBJ2-1, the V gene TRBV9, with D unresolved. V dropped 0 bases and J dropped 6 bases, with 13 bases sitting between them. This CDR3 has 15 residues. From germline, CDR1 is SGDLS and CDR2 YYNGEE. In DNA form, the CDR3 reads TGTGCCAGCAGCGTAGAGGCTAGGCTCCGCAATGAGCAGTTCTTC. Translating it yields CASSVEARLRNEQFF.

The chain combines TRBV7-6 with TRBJ1-5; possibly TRBD1 for D (5 bases). V dropped 1 base and J dropped 4 bases, with 11 bases sitting between them. The CDR3 extends over 15 amino acids. Germline V gene data show CDR1 as SGHVS and CDR2 as FNYEAQ. The CDR3 sequence is CASSLETGGNQPQHF. The CDR3 DNA sequence: TGTGCCAGCAGCTTAGAAACGGGGGGAAATCAGCCCCAGCATTTT.

The chain joins TRBV19 to TRBJ2-1; 8 positions match TRBD2. Germline V gene sequence: CDR1 LNHDA, CDR2 SQIVND (reference sequence). V trimming: 5 bases; J trimming: 5 bases; junction bases outside the gene matches: 14. CDR3 size: 17 residues. The CDR3 sequence: CASSHPVGTSINNEQFF. In DNA, the CDR3 is TGTGCCAGTAGTCATCCCGTCGGGACTAGTATAAACAATGAGCAGTTCTTC.

A single count supports this clone. The chain is built from TRBV7-6 and TRBJ1-1; a possible D gene is TRBD1 (6 bases). CDR1 and CDR2 from the germline V gene are SGHVS and FNYEAQ. The CDR3 is 13 amino acids. V was cut by 5 bases and J by 6 bases, with 13 bases left in between. The CDR3 reads CASSVGEGAEAFF. CDR3 DNA: TGTGCCAGCAGCGTAGGGGAGGGGGCTGAAGCTTTCTTT.

This clone was counted between two and nine times. The chain combines TRBV9 with TRBJ1-6, with 7 bases fitting TRBD1. With 4 bases clipped from V and 6 bases from J, the junction kept 7 bases outside the gene matches. The length of the CDR3 is 15 residues. Looked up from germline, CDR1 is SGDLS and CDR2 is YYNGEE. CDR3 sequence (DNA): TGTGCCAGCAGCCCCCGACAGGGTCCTAATTCACCCCTCCACTTT. Protein sequence: CASSPRQGPNSPLHF.

This rearrangement joins TRBV28 to TRBJ2-2; maybe TRBD1 (8 bases). Germline V gene sequence: CDR1 MDHEN, CDR2 SYDVKM. V was clipped by 2 bases and J by 5 bases, with 12 bases between them. This CDR3 contains 15 residues. The CDR3 DNA is TGTGCCAGCAGTTTAAGCGGGACAGGAACCGGGGAGCTGTTTTTT. This codes for CASSLSGTGTGELFF.

This clone came up once. This chain uses TRBV6-2 or TRBV6-3 with TRBJ2-7; 8 positions agree with TRBD1. CDR3 length: 15 amino acids. CDR1 and CDR2 (germline): MNHEY, SVGEGT. The junction had 11 bases not matched to a gene; V was cut back by 0 bases and J by 10 bases. The CDR3: CASSYSSQGALLQYF. In DNA, the CDR3 is TGTGCCAGCAGTTACTCTAGTCAGGGGGCACTCCTCCAGTACTTC.

The chain joins TRBV11-3 to TRBJ2-1, with 13 bases identical to TRBD2. The junction had 7 bases not matched to a gene; V was cut back by 1 base and J by 7 bases. The V gene's germline CDR1 is SGHNT and CDR2 YENEEA. The CDR3 sequence is 17 residues long. CDR3 coding DNA: TGTGCCAGCAGCTTAGTACTAGCGGGAGGGCCGGGTAATGAGCAGTTCTTC. It is translated as CASSLVLAGGPGNEQFF. Drawing the rest from reference TRBV11-3 and TRBJ2-1, the complete variable domain is EAGVVQSPRYKIIEKKQPVAFWCNPISGHNTLYWYLQNLGQGPELLIRYENEEAVDDSQLPKDRFSAERLKGVDSTLKIQPAELGDSAVYLCASSLVLAGGPGNEQFFGPGTRLTVL.

The genes are TRBV28 and TRBJ2-1; 8 bases are shared with TRBD1. Germline trimming cut 8 bases from V and 9 bases from J; bases unmatched to any gene: 9. The CDR3 loop spans 13 amino acids. Germline V gene lookup returns CDR1 MDHEN and CDR2 SYDVKM. CDR3 coding DNA: TGTGCCAGCTTTGTGACAGGGGCCGGTGAGCAGTTCTTC. This encodes CASFVTGAGEQFF.

A single count supports this clone. V and J are TRBV2 and TRBJ2-7; D call uncertain. Trimming took 2 bases from V and 4 from J, leaving 15 bases between them. The CDR3 is 15 residues long. The germline CDR1 and CDR2 sequences are SNHLY and FYNNEI. CDR3 amino acids: CASSESNRKGYEQYF. CDR3 sequence (DNA): TGTGCCAGCAGTGAAAGTAATAGGAAGGGTTACGAGCAGTACTTC.

This clone appeared a few times. The chain links TRBV6-6 to TRBJ1-1; D might be TRBD1 (5 bases). Germline V gives CDR1 MNHNY, CDR2 SVGAGI (reference sequence). The CDR3 runs 15 residues. With 8 bases removed from V and 1 base from J, the gap between germline ends came to 17 bases. The CDR3 protein is CASEVGPTENTEAFF. The CDR3 DNA reads TGTGCCAGCGAGGTGGGGCCCACAGAGAACACTGAAGCTTTCTTT.

J is TRBJ1-5 and V is TRBV6-6, with TRBD1 identical over 9 bases. Unmatched junction bases numbered 8, after V lost 5 bases and J lost 0 bases. Germline V CDR1 and CDR2: MNHNY, SVGAGI (reference sequence). This CDR3 has 17 amino acids. The DNA of the CDR3 is TGTGCCAGCAGTCCAGGACAGGGGATGGGTAGCAATCAGCCCCAGCATTTT. It yields the protein CASSPGQGMGSNQPQHF.

The chain combines TRBV9 with TRBJ2-3, with 7 bases fitting TRBD1. The germline V gene encodes CDR1 SGDLS and CDR2 YYNGEE. V lost 0 bases and J lost 2; bases outside the gene matches: 3. CDR3 length: 15 amino acids. The CDR3 reads CASSVEGAHTDTQYF. The CDR3 DNA is TGTGCCAGCAGCGTAGAGGGGGCCCACACAGATACGCAGTATTTT.

This chain joins TRBV24-1 and TRBJ2-3, with no clear D. The CDR3 is 16 residues long. Between the trimmed V and J ends, which lost 3 bases and 0 bases, there was a span of 12 bases. The germline V gene encodes CDR1 KGHDR and CDR2 SFDVKD. Here the CDR3 reads CATSDPIPGSTDTQYF. The DNA for the CDR3 is TGTGCCACCAGTGATCCAATCCCTGGGAGCACAGATACGCAGTATTTT.

DNA of the CDR3: TGTGCCAGCCGGGACAGGATTACTGAAGCTTTCTTT. Translating gives CASRDRITEAFF. V gene TRBV19 combines with J gene TRBJ1-1; 8 bases align to TRBD1. With 9 bases clipped from V and 5 bases from J, the junction kept 5 bases outside the gene matches. Germline V lookup: CDR1 LNHDA, CDR2 SQIVND (reference sequence). This CDR3 has 12 residues.

This clone was counted between two and nine times. This chain links TRBV6-6 with TRBJ2-7; a weak D match, TRBD1 (6 bases). Germline V gene sequence: CDR1 MNHNY, CDR2 SVGAGI (reference sequence). CDR3 length: 12 residues. V was clipped by 7 bases and J by 7 bases, with 14 bases between them. The CDR3 loop reads CASKSRGEEQYF. CDR3 DNA sequence: TGTGCCAGCAAGAGCAGGGGTGAGGAGCAGTACTTC.

The rearrangement joins TRBV28 to TRBJ2-7; the D gene could be TRBD1 or TRBD2 (6 bases each). The CDR3 is made up of 14 amino acids. Germline V gene lookup returns CDR1 MDHEN and CDR2 SYDVKM. V shed 7 bases and J shed 4 bases, with 17 bases lying between them. The CDR3, as DNA: TGTGCCAGCAATATTAACGAAGGGGGGTACGAGCAGTACTTC. Translating gives CASNINEGGYEQYF.

J is TRBJ2-5 and V is TRBV11-2; 8 bases match TRBD1. V was pared by 1 base and J by 5 bases, with 6 bases of the junction left unmatched. The CDR3 contains 15 residues. Germline CDR1 reads SGHAT; CDR2 reads FQNNGV. The CDR3 DNA sequence: TGTGCCAGCAGCTTAGGCCCAGGGGGCTGGGAGACCCAGTACTTC. Translated: CASSLGPGGWETQYF.

The rearrangement links TRBV19 to TRBJ1-3; tentatively, D is TRBD1 (5 bases). From germline, CDR1 is LNHDA and CDR2 SQIVND (reference sequence). Deletions cut 6 bases from V and 0 bases from J, with 9 bases between. The CDR3 length is 14 residues. The CDR3 DNA sequence: TGTGCCAGTAGACAGGTCTTCTCTGGAAACACCATATATTTT. Encoded protein: CASRQVFSGNTIYF.

The V and J genes are TRBV7-3 and TRBJ2-3; D is possibly TRBD2 (6 bases). The CDR3 has 18 amino acids. The germline gives CDR1 SGHTA, CDR2 FQGTGA. The V end was cut by 1 base, the J end by 4 bases, with 21 bases between. The CDR3 here is CASSLKVGAKGTSDTQYF. CDR3 sequence (DNA): TGTGCCAGCAGCTTAAAAGTTGGGGCCAAAGGGACTTCAGATACGCAGTATTTT. Full variable domain (rest looked up from reference TRBV7-3 and TRBJ2-3): GAGVSQTPSNKVTEKGKYVELRCDPISGHTALYWYRQSLGQGPEFLIYFQGTGAADDSGLPNDRFFAVRPEGSVSTLKIQRTERGDSAVYLCASSLKVGAKGTSDTQYFGPGTRLTVL.

In its sample, this clone was seen once. The V call is TRBV18, the J call TRBJ2-1, with TRBD1 identical over 10 bases. The length of the CDR3 is 14 residues. Germline values: CDR1 KGHSH, CDR2 LQKENI. The V gene end was trimmed by 3 bases and the J gene end by 8 bases; junction bases not matched to a gene: 4. DNA of the CDR3: TGTGCCAGCTCACCCCGACAGGGGGCCGATGAGCAGTTCTTC. Protein sequence: CASSPRQGADEQFF.

The chain links TRBV10-3 to TRBJ2-2; 10 nucleotides match TRBD2. The germline CDR1 and CDR2 sequences are ENHRY and SYGVKD. This CDR3 spans 14 amino acids. With 5 bases clipped from V and 5 bases from J, the junction kept 2 bases outside the gene matches. CDR3 amino acids: CAISSGRGTGELFF. In DNA form, the CDR3 reads TGTGCCATCAGTAGCGGGAGGGGGACCGGGGAGCTGTTTTTT.

J is TRBJ1-1 and V is TRBV6-9; no clear D gene. Trimming cost V 4 bases and J 3 bases, with 15 bases left between them. The germline gives CDR1 MNHGY, CDR2 SVAAGI. The length of the CDR3 is 15 residues. The CDR3 region is CASSFAGVSHTEAFF. CDR3 in DNA: TGTGCCAGCAGTTTCGCAGGAGTCTCCCACACTGAAGCTTTCTTT.

The chain recombines TRBV4-2 with TRBJ2-3, with 8 bases lining up with TRBD2. With V trimmed by 5 bases and J by 9 bases, 7 bases remained unmatched. Germline lookup yields CDR1 LGHNA and CDR2 YNFKEQ. This CDR3 region has 13 residues. The CDR3 is CASSVPGLETQYF. The CDR3 DNA reads TGTGCCAGCAGCGTTCCGGGACTAGAAACGCAGTATTTT.